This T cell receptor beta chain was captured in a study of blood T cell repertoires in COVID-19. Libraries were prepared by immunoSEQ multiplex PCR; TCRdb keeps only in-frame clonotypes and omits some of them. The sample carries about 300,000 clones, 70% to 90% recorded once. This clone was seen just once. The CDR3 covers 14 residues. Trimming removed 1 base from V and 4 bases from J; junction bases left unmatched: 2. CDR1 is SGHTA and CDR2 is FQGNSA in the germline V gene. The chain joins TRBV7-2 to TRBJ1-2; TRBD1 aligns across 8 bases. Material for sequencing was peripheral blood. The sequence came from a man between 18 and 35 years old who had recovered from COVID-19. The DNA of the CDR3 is TGTGCCAGCAGCTTAGGGGGACAGGTCTATGGCTACACCTTC. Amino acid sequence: CASSLGGQVYGYTF.